This TCR beta chain was documented in a study of T cells after yellow fever vaccination (dated by TCRdb to the late 2010s). The study in broad terms: The SMART-Seq v4 Ultra Low Input RNA kit was used to prepare libraries from fractions with low cell numbers. Bulk TCR alpha and beta repertoires were sequenced longitudinally to track T-cell clones before and after primary and booster YFV17D yellow fever vaccination. Blood samples were taken at several timepoints before and after primary and secondary immunization, and bulk PBMC replicates and cell subsets were isolated. Two healthy male donors, one aged 18 to 30 and one aged 30 to 40 years, made up the cohort. Overall results and qualifications from the work: Because only two donors were included in the study, the extent to which the findings can be generalized is limited. The secondary T-cell response was weaker than the primary response but faster, peaking on day 5 instead of day 15. Because abundant contaminating clonotypes from the bulk population could be contained in FACS-sorted repertoires, computational filtering was required. A small fraction of clonotypes showed up in both the CD4 and CD8 compartments, probably as a result of convergent recombination. Most clones expanded after primary vaccination were re-detected after the booster (just under 97% of CD4 and approximately 88% of CD8), suggesting broad memory maintenance.

Looking up the germline V gene yields CDR1 ENHRY and CDR2 SYGVKD. The CDR3 contains 15 residues, cysteine and phenylalanine counted. Kept here is only the CDR3 DNA, which spans 45 bases and is read in frame from base 1. V trim: 3 bases; J trim: 8 bases; unmatched bases: 10. TCR cDNA was made using 5'RACE template switching, a step that added a universal primer site and unique molecular identifiers. Priming of cDNA synthesis was performed from both the TCR alpha and TCR beta constant segments. Library amplification involved two PCR steps, and the second step added sample barcodes and sequencing adapters. Sequencing of libraries was performed on Illumina HiSeq 2500 (2x100 bp) or NovaSeq (2x150 bp). Regarding the original processing steps: Reads were demultiplexed and collapsed into UMI consensus sequences with MIGEC, and V(D)J alignment was performed with MiXCR. Vaccine-responding clonotypes were defined with edgeR using replicate PBMC samples, requiring FDR below 0.01 and a log2 fold change above 5 up to day 15. Each bulk clonotype was labeled CD4 or CD8 based on which sequenced repertoire, CD4 or CD8, contained the clonotype at higher abundance. In-frame beta chains were kept once TCRdb had trimmed the public reads at Q25 with fastp and called clones with MiXCR. Rows with one shared CDR3 protein collapse into an entry with the most common genes and DNA. These V and J calls rely on TCRdb rather than the paper's analysis. Counted in this sample were more than 450,000 distinct CDR3 sequences; just over 20% of them appeared once. The ten largest clones represent roughly 16% of the sample.

To note about this clonotype: Its antigen is unknown. There are no base qualities to consult, and no much larger clone falls within one base.

The intended sense of this specimen's treatment or condition label: live attenuated yellow fever vaccine strain. At every blood-draw timepoint, two biological replicates of bulk PBMCs were collected. PBMCs were isolated from peripheral blood using a standard Ficoll-Paque protocol. TriZol was used to extract RNA from bulk PBMCs, from CD4 and CD8 fractions, and from dextramer-positive and dextramer-negative fractions. This sequence was found in a man aged 18 to 29 who received the YFV17D yellow fever vaccine. The chain couples TRBV10-3 to TRBJ2-1, with 7 bases matching TRBD2. Sample: PBMCs, taken roughly 23 days after the first yellow fever vaccination. The DNA is as follows: TGTGCCATCAGTGACGCCCTCTTAGGGAGGGATGAGCAGTTCTTC. This codes for CAISDALLGRDEQFF.